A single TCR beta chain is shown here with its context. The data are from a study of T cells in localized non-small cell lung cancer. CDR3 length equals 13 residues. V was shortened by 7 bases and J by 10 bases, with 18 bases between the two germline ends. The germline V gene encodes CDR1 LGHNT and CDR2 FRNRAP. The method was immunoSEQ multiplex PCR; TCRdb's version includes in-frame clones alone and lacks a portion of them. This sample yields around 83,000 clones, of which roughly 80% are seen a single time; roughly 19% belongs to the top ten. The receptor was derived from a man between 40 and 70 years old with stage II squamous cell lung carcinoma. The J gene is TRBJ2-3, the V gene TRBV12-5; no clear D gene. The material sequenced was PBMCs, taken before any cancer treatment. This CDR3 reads CASASTQSNPQYF. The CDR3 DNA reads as TGTGCTAGTGCCTCTACCCAATCGAACCCGCAGTATTTT.